The next 9 T cell receptor beta chains were all read from a single sample in a study of blood T cell repertoires in COVID-19. Here immunoSEQ multiplex PCR was the method, and the copy in TCRdb shows in-frame clones only, minus some. The profile shows fewer than 500,000 clones, about 90% of them singletons. The sequencing sample was made of PBMCs or T cells enriched from blood (not recorded which). The origin of the receptors is a woman younger than 35 with acute COVID-19.

The genes are TRBV16 and TRBJ2-5; 10 bases map to TRBD1. The V and J ends lost 4 bases and 5 bases, in that order; junction bases with no gene match: 10. The CDR3 runs 16 residues. The germline V gene has CDR1 KGHSY and CDR2 FQNENV. The CDR3 bases are TGTGCCAGCAGCCGCCGGACAGGGGGAGGGAAGGAGACCCAGTACTTC. Protein product: CASSRRTGGGKETQYF.

The J gene is TRBJ2-1, the V gene TRBV19; D may be TRBD1 (6 bases). V was pared by 5 bases and J by 9 bases, with 11 bases between. The CDR3 length is 12 residues. CDR1 and CDR2 (germline): LNHDA, SQIVND (reference sequence). The DNA for the CDR3 is TGTGCCAGTAGTCACACAGGGCTTGAGCAGTTCTTC. Protein product: CASSHTGLEQFF. Using reference TRBV19 and TRBJ2-1 for the parts outside the CDR3, the full variable domain is DGGITQSPKYLFRKEGQNVTLSCEQNLNHDAMYWYRQDPGQGLRLIYYSQIVNDFQKGDIAEGYSVSREKKESFPLTVTSAQKNPTAFYLCASSHTGLEQFFGPGTRLTVL.

V usage is TRBV2 and J usage is TRBJ1-1; 9 bases agree with TRBD1. Germline V gene sequence: CDR1 SNHLY, CDR2 FYNNEI. The junction had 8 bases not matched to a gene; V was cut back by 8 bases and J by 1 base. The CDR3 sequence is 15 residues long. The CDR3 loop is CASHRNRGPNTEAFF. CDR3 DNA: TGTGCCAGCCACCGGAACAGGGGGCCGAACACTGAAGCTTTCTTT.

The V call is TRBV6-5, the J call TRBJ2-5, with 9 bases identical to TRBD1. The CDR3 is made up of 15 amino acids. CDR1 is MNHEY, CDR2 SVGAGI, per germline. V shed 11 bases, J shed 4 bases, and the junction held 14 bases outside the gene matches. The CDR3 DNA sequence: TGTGCCTTCCACGTACGGGACAGGGCAATAGAGACCCAGTACTTC. It encodes CAFHVRDRAIETQYF.

V is TRBV10-3 and J is TRBJ1-2; the D gene is possibly TRBD1 (6 bases). The CDR3 totals 14 residues. V lost 7 bases and J 0 bases, leaving 12 bases between the germline ends. The germline V gene has CDR1 ENHRY and CDR2 SYGVKD. Here the CDR3 reads CAITPQGTNYGYTF. For the CDR3, the DNA is TGTGCCATCACCCCCCAGGGGACTAACTATGGCTACACCTTC.

This clone came up a few times. The rearrangement joins TRBV5-5 to TRBJ2-2; D not certain. V was trimmed by 4 bases and J by 7 bases, leaving 11 bases between them. The V gene's germline CDR1 is SGHKS and CDR2 YYEKEE (reference sequence). This CDR3 has 13 amino acids. The CDR3 reads CASSPHIDGELFF. The DNA of the CDR3 is TGTGCCAGCAGCCCGCACATTGACGGGGAGCTGTTTTTT.

Written as DNA, the CDR3 is TGTGCCAGCAGTGGATACAGGGGAGAAGCTTTCTTT. This codes for CASSGYRGEAFF. This chain links TRBV27 with TRBJ1-1; 7 bases agree with TRBD1. CDR1 MNHEY and CDR2 SMNVEV come from the germline V gene (reference sequence). The CDR3 contains 12 residues. With 5 bases clipped from V and 8 bases from J, the junction kept 5 bases outside the gene matches.

This sequence joins TRBV6-5 and TRBJ2-3, with 8 bases matching TRBD2. With V trimmed by 6 bases and J by 3 bases, 8 bases remained unmatched. Germline V gives CDR1 MNHEY, CDR2 SVGAGI. The CDR3 consists of 15 residues. CDR3 residues: CASSPGRERTDTQYF. CDR3 DNA: TGTGCCAGCAGCCCCGGGAGGGAGCGGACAGATACGCAGTATTTT.

The chain has TRBV2 and TRBJ1-2; TRBD1 aligns across 10 bases. V trimming: 6 bases; J trimming: 4 bases; junction bases outside the gene matches: 2. The germline gives CDR1 SNHLY, CDR2 FYNNEI. The CDR3 sequence is 13 residues long. CDR3 bases: TGTGCCAGCAGGACAGGGGGCCGCTATGGCTACACCTTC. This codes for CASRTGGRYGYTF.